The T cell receptor (beta chain) described here comes from a study of T-cell memory formation after mild COVID-19. Study outcomes and limitations: Cross-reactive memory apparently joined, as some responding clones appeared in pre-infection memory.

This CDR3 is built from 13 residues. V gave up 0 bases and J gave up 5 bases, with 5 bases separating them. Germline CDR1 and CDR2: MNHEY and SVGAGI. TCRdb itself ran the 5' RACE reads through MiXCR, one entry per CDR3 protein. Seen here are 250,000 to 300,000 distinct CDR3 sequences, around 15% observed once, and the top ten hold 20% to 25%. This clonotype came up a few times. Its antigen is not identified. This sequence joins TRBV6-5 and TRBJ2-4; D is uncertain. The source of this sequence is a man aged 18-30 years who had mild COVID-19 (a few samples of this study predate the infection). Cell type and time point are not known. The specimen sequenced was PBMCs or a T cell subset sorted from them (not recorded which). CDR3 protein: CASSYSGENIQYF. In nucleotides, the CDR3 is TGTGCCAGCAGTTACTCGGGTGAAAACATTCAGTACTTC.